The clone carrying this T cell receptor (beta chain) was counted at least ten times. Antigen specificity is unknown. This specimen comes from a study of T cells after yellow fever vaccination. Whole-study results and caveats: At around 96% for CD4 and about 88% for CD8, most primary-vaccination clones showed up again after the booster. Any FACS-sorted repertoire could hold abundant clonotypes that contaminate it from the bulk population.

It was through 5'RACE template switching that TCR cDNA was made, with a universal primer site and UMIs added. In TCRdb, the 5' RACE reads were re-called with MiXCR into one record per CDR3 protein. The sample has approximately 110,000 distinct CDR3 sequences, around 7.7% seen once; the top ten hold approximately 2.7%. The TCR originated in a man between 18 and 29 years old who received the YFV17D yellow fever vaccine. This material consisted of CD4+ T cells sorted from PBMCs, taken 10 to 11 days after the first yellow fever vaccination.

The DNA for the CDR3 is TGCGCCAGCAGCCAAGGCCCGACAGGGAAAGAGACCCAGTACTTC. Protein sequence: CASSQGPTGKETQYF. The rearrangement uses TRBV4-3 and TRBJ2-5; TRBD1 matches at 7 bases. V lost 1 base, J lost 3 bases, and 5 bases stayed unmatched. The V gene's germline CDR1 is LGHNA and CDR2 YSLEER. This CDR3 spans 15 amino acids.